The sequence of this T cell receptor beta chain was determined in a study of shared clonotypes between healthy human individuals. Points from the study as a whole: Relative to their counterparts shared across all four donors, non-shared clonotypes exhibited diminished generation probabilities.

Germline V gene sequence: CDR1 MDHEN, CDR2 SYDVKM. This CDR3 comprises 16 residues. Trimming took 3 bases from V and 2 from J; bases not matched to a gene: 10. Terminally differentiated effector memory CD45RA+ cells were left out of the naive CD8 fraction, which was CD45RO-negative and positively selected for CCR7. Worth noting for this clone: No antigen is known for it.

Produced via immunoSEQ multiplex PCR; TCRdb's table is partial and in-frame only. This table holds around 2.1 million clones, approximately 94% found once. Material: naive CD8+ T cells from PBMCs. The chain uses TRBV28 and TRBJ2-7, with TRBD1 matching 7 bases. This sequence was found in a man between 18 and 29 years old in good health. Some clones in this sample may be carry-over from other donors' samples. CDR3 residues: CASSFGLQGRPYEQYF. The CDR3 DNA reads as TGTGCCAGCAGTTTTGGTCTACAGGGGAGACCCTACGAGCAGTACTTC.